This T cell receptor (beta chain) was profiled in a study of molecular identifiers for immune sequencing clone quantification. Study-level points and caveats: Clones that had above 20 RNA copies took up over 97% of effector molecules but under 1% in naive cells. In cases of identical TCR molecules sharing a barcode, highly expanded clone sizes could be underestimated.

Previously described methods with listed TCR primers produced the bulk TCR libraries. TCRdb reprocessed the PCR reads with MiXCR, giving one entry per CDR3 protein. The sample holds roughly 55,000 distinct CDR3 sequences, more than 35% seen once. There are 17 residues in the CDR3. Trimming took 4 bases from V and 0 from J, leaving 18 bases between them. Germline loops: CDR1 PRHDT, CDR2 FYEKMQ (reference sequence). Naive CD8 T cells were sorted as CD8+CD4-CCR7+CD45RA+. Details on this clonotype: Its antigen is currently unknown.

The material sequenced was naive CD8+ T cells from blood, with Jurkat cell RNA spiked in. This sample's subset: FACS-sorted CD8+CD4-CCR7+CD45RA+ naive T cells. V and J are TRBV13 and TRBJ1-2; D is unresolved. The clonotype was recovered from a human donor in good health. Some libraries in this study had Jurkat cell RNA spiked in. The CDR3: CASSSTTGRESNYGYTF. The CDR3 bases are TGTGCCAGCAGCTCCACAACTGGACGGGAATCTAACTATGGCTACACCTTC. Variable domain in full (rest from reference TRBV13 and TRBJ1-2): AAGVIQSPRHLIKEKRETATLKCYPIPRHDTVYWYQQGPGQDPQFLISFYEKMQSDKGSIPDRFSAQQFSDYHSELNMSSLELGDSALYFCASSSTTGRESNYGYTFGSGTRLTVV.